This T cell receptor (beta chain) comes out of a study of blood T cells in healthy people across ages. Study-level results: PBMCs were not sorted, which prevented a conclusive comparison of naive versus antigen-experienced cells. TCR beta diversity per million T cells fell roughly linearly with age. It was the long-lived donors that had more naive CD4+ cells and higher diversity than aged donors.

A second PCR, run for about 7 to 11 cycles, used a sample-barcoded 5' primer plus a J-beta primer mix. Every cDNA molecule bore a tag from a template-switch adaptor containing 12 random nucleotides. TCRdb re-called the 5' RACE reads with MiXCR, one entry per CDR3 protein. The sample consists of about 1.4 million distinct CDR3 sequences, almost 60% of them appearing once. This CDR3 is 13 amino acids long. Germline loops: CDR1 ENHRY, CDR2 SYGVKD. Trimming stripped 9 bases from V and 4 bases from J, with 13 bases between. Details on this clonotype: The antigen remains unidentified.

The source of this sequence is a young man in good health. This chain uses TRBV10-3 with TRBJ1-5, with D unclear. Sequencing was performed on blood. CDR3 loop: CAISRLKNQPQHF. In DNA, the CDR3 is TGTGCCATTAGTCGACTGAAGAATCAGCCCCAGCATTTT.